These 27 T cell receptor beta chains were sequenced from one sample in a study of low-dose radiotherapy and immunotherapy resistance in tumors. TRAV and TRBV primers primed cDNA for both TCRalpha and TCRbeta. The authors amplified TCRs for approximately 20 PCR cycles with a constant-region primer and a V-primer adapter. A single record per CDR3 protein comes from TCRdb applying MiXCR to the reads. This sample has roughly 100,000 distinct CDR3 sequences, with 20% to 25% found just once. Time point defined: after trial treatment. Treatment defined: LDRT plus nivolumab, ipilimumab, low-dose cyclophosphamide and aspirin (RACIN trial). The sequencing used PBMCs, collected after low-dose radiotherapy plus immunotherapy. The receptor source for this set is a female donor with ovarian cancer.

The V call is TRBV11-2, the J call TRBJ2-7; D is undetermined. V was pared by 5 bases and J by 3 bases, with 14 bases between. Germline CDR1 SGHAT, CDR2 FQNNGV. This CDR3 region has 14 residues. The CDR3 spells CASSHLRALYEQYF. CDR3 nucleotide sequence: TGTGCCAGCAGCCATCTCCGGGCCCTCTACGAGCAGTACTTC. Full variable domain (missing parts from reference TRBV11-2 and TRBJ2-7): EAGVAQSPRYKIIEKRQSVAFWCNPISGHATLYWYQQILGQGPKLLIQFQNNGVVDDSQLPKDRFSAERLKGVDSTLKIQPAKLEDSAVYLCASSHLRALYEQYFGPGTRLTVT.

This clonotype was observed many times. This chain joins TRBV4-2 and TRBJ2-1; maybe TRBD1 (5 bases). The CDR3 contains 14 residues. Germline lookup yields CDR1 LGHNA and CDR2 YNFKEQ. V was shortened by 0 bases and J by 4 bases, with 7 bases between the two germline ends. The CDR3 bases are TGTGCCAGCAGCCAAGAGTGGACATACAATGAGCAGTTCTTC. Translation: CASSQEWTYNEQFF.

The count of this clonotype is one. Sequence at one end of the junction differs from germline and may be a read error. The chain is built from TRBV5-1 and TRBJ1-1, with 8 bases identical to TRBD1. The CDR3 runs 17 residues. The germline V gene has CDR1 SGHRS and CDR2 YFSETQ. CDR3: CVSSPPLRQGLNTEAFF. The CDR3 nucleotides are TGCGTCAGCAGCCCACCCCTGAGACAGGGGCTGAACACTGAAGCTTTCTTT.

This clonotype was seen at least ten times. The chain joins TRBV10-3 to TRBJ2-1; the D gene is possibly TRBD2 (6 bases). Germline V gives CDR1 ENHRY, CDR2 SYGVKD. V lost 3 bases, J lost 3 bases, and 18 bases lay in between. This CDR3 comprises 17 residues. The chain's CDR3 is CAISDSSLAARYNEQFF. The CDR3 nucleotides are TGTGCCATCAGTGACTCTTCCTTAGCGGCCCGCTACAATGAGCAGTTCTTC.

This clonotype was recorded at least ten times. V is TRBV20-1 and J is TRBJ1-5; 8 positions agree with TRBD1. The germline V gene encodes CDR1 DFQATT and CDR2 SNEGSKA (reference sequence). This CDR3 contains 14 residues. Unmatched junction bases numbered 7, after V lost 6 bases and J lost 3 bases. CDR3 protein: CSASTGEYNQPQHF. The CDR3 DNA sequence: TGCAGTGCATCGACAGGGGAATACAATCAGCCCCAGCATTTT.

For the CDR3, the DNA is TGTGCCAGCAGCGTAGGAGGGCCCTATGGCTACACCTTC. Translation: CASSVGGPYGYTF. The chain links TRBV9 to TRBJ1-2; D is unclear. Between the trimmed V and J ends, which lost 0 bases and 4 bases, there was a span of 7 bases. CDR1 and CDR2 from the germline V gene are SGDLS and YYNGEE. The CDR3 is made up of 13 amino acids.

This clonotype was found many times. The gene calls are TRBV20-1 and TRBJ2-1; 11 nucleotides agree with TRBD2. Germline V gene lookup returns CDR1 DFQATT and CDR2 SNEGSKA (reference sequence). V dropped 4 bases and J dropped 2; count of bases not matched to a gene: 4. The CDR3 runs to 15 residues. This chain's CDR3 is CSANGLAGPYNEQFF. Here the CDR3 DNA reads TGCAGTGCTAATGGACTAGCGGGCCCCTACAATGAGCAGTTCTTC.

This clonotype showed up many times. V gene TRBV12-3 or TRBV12-4 combines with J gene TRBJ2-1; D may be TRBD2 (6 bases). This CDR3 contains 15 residues. Trimming cost V 4 bases and J 0 bases, with 10 bases left between them. CDR3 amino acids: CASSWRGLSYNEQFF. The CDR3 DNA follows: TGTGCCAGCAGTTGGCGGGGCCTCTCCTACAATGAGCAGTTCTTC.

At least ten counts were recorded for this clonotype. The rearrangement uses TRBV20-1 and TRBJ2-7; the D gene is possibly TRBD1 (6 bases). The germline CDR1 and CDR2 sequences are DFQATT and SNEGSKA (reference sequence). Trimming cost V 3 bases and J 4 bases, with 10 bases left between them. This CDR3 spans 12 amino acids. As DNA, the CDR3 is TGCAGTGCTAGTTCCAGGGGTTACGAGCAGTACTTC. Protein sequence: CSASSRGYEQYF.

The sample holds many counts of this clonotype. V is TRBV27 and J is TRBJ2-6; no reliable D call. CDR1 is MNHEY and CDR2 is SMNVEV in the germline V gene (reference sequence). The length of the CDR3 is 15 residues. V lost 3 bases to trimming and J lost 1 base, with 7 bases between them. The CDR3 bases are TGTGCCAGCAGTTTCCGTGAATCTGGGGCCAACGTCCTGACTTTC. Its protein product is CASSFRESGANVLTF.

This clonotype was counted at least ten times. J is TRBJ2-7 and V is TRBV11-3; 7 nucleotides align to TRBD2. Trimming at V came to 5 bases and at J to 5 bases, leaving 12 bases not matched to a gene. Germline V gene sequence: CDR1 SGHNT, CDR2 YENEEA. CDR3 size: 15 residues. The CDR3 DNA is TGTGCCAGCAGCGACGCTCTCCGCGGGAGAGACGAGCAGTACTTC. This translates into CASSDALRGRDEQYF.

This clonotype has ten or more counts. The chain links TRBV28 to TRBJ1-2; D not resolved. This CDR3 region has 12 residues. Germline assignment: CDR1 MDHEN and CDR2 SYDVKM. V was trimmed by 7 bases and J by 4 bases, leaving 10 bases between them. CDR3 sequence: CASNKEIYGYTF. For the CDR3, the DNA is TGTGCCAGCAACAAGGAGATCTATGGCTACACCTTC.

There are many counts of this clonotype. The rearrangement joins TRBV18 to TRBJ1-5; 8 bases line up with TRBD1. Unmatched junction bases numbered 8, after V lost 1 base and J lost 6 bases. Germline V CDR1 and CDR2: KGHSH, LQKENI. The length of the CDR3 is 16 residues. CDR3 sequence: CASSPQSQGAFQPQHF. CDR3 DNA sequence: TGTGCCAGCTCACCACAGAGCCAGGGGGCCTTTCAGCCCCAGCATTTT.

This clonotype was counted many times. An end of the junction does not agree with germline; a read error may underlie this. V usage is TRBV5-3 and J usage is TRBJ1-3, with D perhaps matching TRBD1 (5 bases). TRBV5-3 is given ORF status, its function remaining uncertain. This CDR3 contains 17 residues. The CDR3 sequence: CASSHPATGPSGNTIYF. The DNA for the CDR3 is TGCGCCAGCAGCCACCCCGCAACAGGTCCCTCTGGAAACACCATATATTTT.

This clonotype was recorded at least ten times. V is TRBV12-3 or TRBV12-4 and J is TRBJ1-4; TRBD1 might be the D (6 bases). V was cut by 5 bases and J by 7 bases, with 17 bases left in between. CDR3 length: 15 residues. The CDR3 DNA reads as TGTGCCAGCAGTGCGTCACAGGGCCGCGGTGAAAAACTGTTTTTT. Amino acids: CASSASQGRGEKLFF.

In its sample, this clonotype was seen a few times. The V and J genes are TRBV5-5 and TRBJ2-3, with no clear D. CDR3 length equals 12 residues. In germline, CDR1 is SGHKS, CDR2 YYEKEE (reference sequence). V lost 2 bases, J lost 5 bases, and 6 bases lay in between. CDR3 in DNA: TGTGCCAGCAGCTTTCAAGAAGATACGCAGTATTTT. This encodes CASSFQEDTQYF.

In this sample, this clonotype turned up many times. This chain uses TRBV20-1 with TRBJ2-3; the D gene could be TRBD1 or TRBD2 (5 bases each). Per the germline V gene, CDR1 is DFQATT and CDR2 is SNEGSKA (reference sequence). Trimming stripped 6 bases from V and 1 base from J, with 11 bases between. The CDR3 consists of 13 residues. CDR3 protein: CSAPGPGTDTQYF. CDR3 nucleotides: TGCAGTGCCCCGGGACCAGGCACAGATACGCAGTATTTT.

This clonotype has a count of ten or more. V usage is TRBV30 and J usage is TRBJ2-3; 14 bases are a match to TRBD2. The CDR3 sequence is 16 residues long. The ends lost 0 bases at V and 6 bases at J; junction bases unmatched: 5. The germline CDR1 and CDR2 sequences are GTSNPN and SVGIG (reference sequence). The CDR3 sequence is CAWSVPTSGRADTQYF. The CDR3, as DNA: TGTGCCTGGAGTGTACCGACTAGCGGGAGGGCGGATACGCAGTATTTT.

Ten or more counts support this clonotype. V gene TRBV5-1 combines with J gene TRBJ1-1; TRBD1 aligns across 9 bases. Trimming cost V 2 bases and J 4 bases; bases outside gene matches: 9. In germline, CDR1 is SGHRS, CDR2 YFSETQ. The CDR3 totals 16 residues. CDR3 sequence: CASSLNRQGESTEAFF. The CDR3 DNA sequence: TGCGCCAGCAGCTTAAACCGACAGGGGGAAAGCACTGAAGCTTTCTTT.

The chain joins TRBV5-1 to TRBJ2-2; no firm D call. Germline lookup yields CDR1 SGHRS and CDR2 YFSETQ. The CDR3 is 16 residues long. Trimming shortened V by 0 bases and J by 6 bases, and 15 bases separated the two germline ends. This CDR3 reads CASSLAARRGAGELFF. CDR3 DNA sequence: TGCGCCAGCAGCTTGGCTGCACGAAGAGGCGCCGGGGAGCTGTTTTTT.

In its sample, this clonotype was seen many times. This chain connects TRBV3-1 to TRBJ1-3; the D gene is possibly TRBD1 (5 bases). The germline V and J ends were trimmed by 4 bases and 0 bases, with 10 bases remaining between them. Germline values: CDR1 LGHDT, CDR2 YNNKEL (reference sequence). The CDR3 spans 15 residues. The CDR3 DNA reads as TGTGCCAGCAGCCGGAACGGGGGCTCTGGAAACACCATATATTTT. Translated: CASSRNGGSGNTIYF.

In this sample, this clonotype turned up many times. The J gene is TRBJ1-2, the V gene TRBV18; 9 nucleotides match TRBD1. Unmatched junction bases numbered 8, after V lost 5 bases and J lost 4 bases. Germline lookup yields CDR1 KGHSH and CDR2 LQKENI. There are 15 residues in the CDR3. This CDR3 is CASSKQGQGVYGYTF. CDR3 bases: TGTGCCAGCTCAAAGCAGGGACAGGGTGTCTATGGCTACACCTTC.

This clonotype was seen repeatedly, ten times or more. V gene TRBV2 combines with J gene TRBJ1-4; no clear D. V lost 8 bases and J 4 bases, leaving 14 bases between the germline ends. The CDR3 totals 14 residues. CDR1 and CDR2 from the germline V gene are SNHLY and FYNNEI. CDR3: CASGKGSRNEKLFF. In nucleotides, the CDR3 is TGTGCCAGCGGCAAGGGCAGTCGTAATGAAAAACTGTTTTTT.

The rearrangement joins TRBV5-8 to TRBJ2-1; D is ambiguous. The CDR3 contains 14 residues. V lost 7 bases to trimming and J lost 5 bases, with 16 bases between them. Germline loops: CDR1 SGHTS, CDR2 YDEGEE. CDR3 region: CASGEHGSNNEQFF. The DNA of the CDR3 is TGTGCCAGCGGCGAGCACGGGTCAAACAATGAGCAGTTCTTC.

This clonotype was recorded many times. The CDR3 coding sequence is TGTGCCAGTAGTACAACAGGGACAGACCTCCTGGAGCAGTACTTC. It yields the protein CASSTTGTDLLEQYF. The genes are TRBV19 and TRBJ2-7; 7 bases are shared with TRBD1. Trimming cost V 4 bases and J 7 bases; bases outside gene matches: 13. Germline V gene sequence: CDR1 LNHDA, CDR2 SQIVND (reference sequence). The CDR3 spans 15 residues.

The V gene is TRBV19, the J gene TRBJ2-6, with TRBD2 as a possible D gene (6 bases). Trimming left V 7 bases short and J 5 bases short, with 15 bases between. Germline CDR1 is LNHDA and CDR2 is SQIVND (reference sequence). This CDR3 region has 15 residues. Here the CDR3 reads CASTPRDLRANVLTF. CDR3 DNA: TGTGCCAGTACCCCAAGGGACTTAAGGGCCAACGTCCTGACTTTC.

As concerns this clonotype: Since a far larger clone is one base different, this is likely a read error. V and J are TRBV6-5 and TRBJ2-2, with D possibly being TRBD1 (6 bases). Germline CDR1 and CDR2: MNHEY and SVGAGI. This CDR3 has 11 amino acids. For the CDR3, the DNA is TGTGCCAGCAGTGAAAAGGGGGAGCTGATTTTT. It is translated as CASSEKGELIF.